This T cell receptor (beta chain) was identified during a study of cytomegalovirus exposure and HLA in healthy donors. Study-wide background: Unique TCRs numbering roughly 85 million, obtained from HLA-typed donors, made up an early data release.

This CDR3 region has 12 residues. Germline loops: CDR1 SGHDN, CDR2 FVKESK. V gave up 4 bases and J gave up 2 bases, with 5 bases separating them. This clone was seen a few times. PCR involved 60 Vbeta and 13 Jbeta primers. TCRdb's table, derived via immunoSEQ multiplex PCR, lists solely in-frame clones and lacks some. This sample has 150,000 to 200,000 clones, with around four fifths found just once. The receptor was derived from a woman aged 35 to 49 in good health and CMV-seronegative. The sample taken for sequencing was PBMCs. The genes are TRBV14 and TRBJ1-2; D not resolved. CDR3: CASSLFNYGYTF. The DNA of the CDR3 is TGTGCCAGCAGCCTCTTCAACTATGGCTACACCTTC. The full variable domain, rest sourced from reference TRBV14 and TRBJ1-2, is EAGVTQFPSHSVIEKGQTVTLRCDPISGHDNLYWYRRVMGKEIKFLLHFVKESKQDESGMPNNRFLAERTGGTYSTLKVQPAELEDSGVYFCASSLFNYGYTFGSGTRLTVV.